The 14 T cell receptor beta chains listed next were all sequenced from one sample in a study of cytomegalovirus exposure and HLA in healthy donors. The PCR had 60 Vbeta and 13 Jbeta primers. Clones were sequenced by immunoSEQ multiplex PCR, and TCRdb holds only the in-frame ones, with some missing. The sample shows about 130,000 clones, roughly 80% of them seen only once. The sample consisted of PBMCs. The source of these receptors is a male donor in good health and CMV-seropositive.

CDR3 DNA sequence: TGCAGCGTTGATAGGGGGGGAGCCGGGGAGCTGTTTTTT. Its translation: CSVDRGGAGELFF. The V and J genes are TRBV29-1 and TRBJ2-2; D may be TRBD2 (7 bases). CDR1 is SQVTM, CDR2 ANQGSEA, per germline. The V gene lost 3 bases and the J gene lost 6 bases, with 11 bases spanning the gap. The CDR3 loop spans 13 amino acids.

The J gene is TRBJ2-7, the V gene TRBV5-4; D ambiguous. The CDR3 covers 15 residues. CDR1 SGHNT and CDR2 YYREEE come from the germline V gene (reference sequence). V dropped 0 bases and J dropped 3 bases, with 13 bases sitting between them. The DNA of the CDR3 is TGTGCCAGCAGCTTGGCTGCGAGCAGGAACTACGAGCAGTACTTC. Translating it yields CASSLAASRNYEQYF.

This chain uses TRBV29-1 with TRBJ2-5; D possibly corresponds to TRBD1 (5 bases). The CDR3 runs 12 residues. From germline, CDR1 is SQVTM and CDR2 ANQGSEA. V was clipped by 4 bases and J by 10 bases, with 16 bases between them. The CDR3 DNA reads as TGCAGCGTTGCCGGACATGTCCTGGGCCAGTACTTC. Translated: CSVAGHVLGQYF.

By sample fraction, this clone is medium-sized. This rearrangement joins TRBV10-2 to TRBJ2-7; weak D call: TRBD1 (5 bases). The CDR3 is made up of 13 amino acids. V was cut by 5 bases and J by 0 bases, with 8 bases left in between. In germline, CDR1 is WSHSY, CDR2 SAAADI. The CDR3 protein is CASSSDSSYEQYF. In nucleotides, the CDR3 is TGCGCCAGCAGTTCTGACAGCTCCTACGAGCAGTACTTC.

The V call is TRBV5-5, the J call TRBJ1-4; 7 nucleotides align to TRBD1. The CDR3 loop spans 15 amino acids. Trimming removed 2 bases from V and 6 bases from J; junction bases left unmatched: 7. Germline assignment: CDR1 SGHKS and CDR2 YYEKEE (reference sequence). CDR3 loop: CASSLTGDWDEKLFF. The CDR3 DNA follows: TGTGCCAGCAGCTTAACAGGGGACTGGGATGAAAAACTGTTTTTT. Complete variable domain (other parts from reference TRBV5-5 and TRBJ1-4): DAGVTQSPTHLIKTRGQQVTLRCSPISGHKSVSWYQQVLGQGPQFIFQYYEKEERGRGNFPDRFSARQFPNYSSELNVNALLLGDSALYLCASSLTGDWDEKLFFGSGTQLSVL.

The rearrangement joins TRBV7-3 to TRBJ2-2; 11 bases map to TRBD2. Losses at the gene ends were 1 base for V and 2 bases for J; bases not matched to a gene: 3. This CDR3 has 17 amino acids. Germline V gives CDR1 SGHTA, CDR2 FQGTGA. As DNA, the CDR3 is TGTGCCAGCAGCTTAAGAGGACTAGCGGGTAACACCGGGGAGCTGTTTTTT. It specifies CASSLRGLAGNTGELFF.

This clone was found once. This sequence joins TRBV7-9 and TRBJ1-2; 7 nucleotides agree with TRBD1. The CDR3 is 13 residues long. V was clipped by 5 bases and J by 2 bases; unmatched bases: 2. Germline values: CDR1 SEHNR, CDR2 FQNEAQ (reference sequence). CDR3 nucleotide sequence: TGTGCCAGCAGCCGGACAGGAAACTATGGCTACACCTTC. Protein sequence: CASSRTGNYGYTF.

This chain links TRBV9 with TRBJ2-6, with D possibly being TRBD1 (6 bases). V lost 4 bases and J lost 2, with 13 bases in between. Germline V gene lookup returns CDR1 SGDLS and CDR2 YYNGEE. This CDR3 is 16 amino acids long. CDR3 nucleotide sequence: TGTGCCAGCAGCCCCAAAGGGGGAGCTGGGGCCAACGTCCTGACTTTC. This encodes CASSPKGGAGANVLTF.

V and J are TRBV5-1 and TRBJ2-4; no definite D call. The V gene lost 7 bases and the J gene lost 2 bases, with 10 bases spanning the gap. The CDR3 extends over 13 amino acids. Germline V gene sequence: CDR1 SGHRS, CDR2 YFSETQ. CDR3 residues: CASEVLSKNIQYF. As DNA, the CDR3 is TGCGCCAGCGAGGTACTATCCAAAAACATTCAGTACTTC.

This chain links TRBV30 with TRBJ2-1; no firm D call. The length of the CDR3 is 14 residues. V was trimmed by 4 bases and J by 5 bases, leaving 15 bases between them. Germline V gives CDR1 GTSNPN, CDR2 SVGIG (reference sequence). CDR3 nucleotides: TGTGCCTGGATACCATTACAGTCTAACAATGAGCAGTTCTTC. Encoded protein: CAWIPLQSNNEQFF.

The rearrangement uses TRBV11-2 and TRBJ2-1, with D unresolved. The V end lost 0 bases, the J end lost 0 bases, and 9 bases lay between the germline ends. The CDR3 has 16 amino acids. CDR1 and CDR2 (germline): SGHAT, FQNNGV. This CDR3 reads CASSLDLTSSYNEQFF. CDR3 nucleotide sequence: TGTGCCAGCAGCTTAGATCTAACCTCCTCCTACAATGAGCAGTTCTTC.

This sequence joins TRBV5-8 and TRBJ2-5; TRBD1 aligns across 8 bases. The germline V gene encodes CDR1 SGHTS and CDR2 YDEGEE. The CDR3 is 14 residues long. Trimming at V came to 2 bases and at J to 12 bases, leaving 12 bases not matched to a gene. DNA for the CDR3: TGTGCCAGCAGCTTTCCCCAGGGGGCACACTCGAAGTACTTC. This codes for CASSFPQGAHSKYF.

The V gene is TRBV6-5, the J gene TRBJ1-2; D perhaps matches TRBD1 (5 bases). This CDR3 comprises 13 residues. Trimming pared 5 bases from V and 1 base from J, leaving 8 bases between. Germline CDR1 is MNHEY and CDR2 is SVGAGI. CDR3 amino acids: CASSTDSNYGYTF. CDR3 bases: TGTGCCAGCAGTACCGACAGTAACTATGGCTACACCTTC.

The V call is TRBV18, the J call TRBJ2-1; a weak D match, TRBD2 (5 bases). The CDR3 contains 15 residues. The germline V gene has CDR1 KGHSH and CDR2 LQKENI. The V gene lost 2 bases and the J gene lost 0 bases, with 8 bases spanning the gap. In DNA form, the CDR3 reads TGTGCCAGCTCACCAGGACTGCCCTCCTACAATGAGCAGTTCTTC. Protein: CASSPGLPSYNEQFF.